A selection of T cell receptor beta chains follows, all from one sample in a study of response to subunit inactivated influenza vaccine. TCRdb redid the calling of the RT-PCR reads with MiXCR, one entry per CDR3 protein. The sample includes around 520,000 distinct CDR3 sequences, 12% seen only once; the top ten take approximately 10%. The source was PBMCs from blood, collected on the day of vaccination. The receptors originated from a man between 45 and 60 years old who received an inactivated influenza vaccine. Each CDR3 is given with its conserved first and last residue. Fields, in order: clone size, D gene, J gene, V gene, CDR3 protein, CDR3 DNA. D genes are given only for firm matches. The size entry is marked missing in some rows and otherwise reads once, few, many or a size class.

few	-	TRBJ2-7	TRBV2	CASSELGAGLYEQYF	TGTGCCAGCAGTGAATTGGGGGCAGGTCTTTACGAGCAGTACTTC
few	TRBD1	TRBJ1-1	TRBV20-1	CSSTGRRTEAFF	TGCAGTTCGACAGGGCGACGGACTGAAGCTTTCTTT
many	TRBD1	TRBJ2-7	TRBV7-6	CASSLGQDYEQYF	TGTGCCAGCAGCCTTGGACAGGACTACGAGCAGTACTTC
few	-	TRBJ1-1	TRBV30	CAWARGDYTEAFF	TGTGCCTGGGCGCGGGGGGACTACACTGAAGCTTTCTTT
-	TRBD1	TRBJ2-7	TRBV6-2/TRBV6-3	CASNPRTGFYEQYF	TGTGCCAGCAACCCTCGGACAGGTTTTTACGAGCAGTACTTC
few	-	TRBJ2-5	TRBV18	CASSLWTEQETQYF	TGTGCCAGCTCCCTTTGGACAGAACAAGAGACCCAGTACTTC
-	-	TRBJ1-3	TRBV27	CASSQRTEVGNTIYF	TGTGCCAGCAGTCAAAGGACAGAAGTAGGAAACACCATATATTTT
few	-	TRBJ1-2	TRBV5-1	CASSLVGGGDYGYTF	TGCGCCAGCAGCTTGGTCGGCGGGGGGGACTATGGCTACACCTTC
-	-	TRBJ2-5	TRBV7-2	CASSFGVGRETQYF	TGTGCCAGCAGCTTCGGAGTTGGGCGAGAGACCCAGTACTTC
many	-	TRBJ1-5	TRBV6-1	CASSGTANQPQHF	TGTGCCAGCAGCGGGACGGCGAATCAGCCCCAGCATTTT
few	TRBD1	TRBJ1-2	TRBV7-9	CASSPAGTGDYGYTF	TGTGCCAGCAGTCCCGCCGGGACAGGCGATTATGGCTACACCTTC
few	TRBD1	TRBJ2-2	TRBV6-1	CASTTPVGQGVTGELFF	TGTGCCAGCACCACGCCGGTAGGACAGGGGGTAACCGGGGAGCTGTTTTTT
-	-	TRBJ2-1	TRBV20-1	CSAVNRMYEQFF	TGCAGTGCTGTTAATAGGATGTATGAGCAGTTCTTC